The rows below give T cell receptor beta chains drawn from one sample of a study of blood T cell repertoires in COVID-19. Clones were sequenced by immunoSEQ multiplex PCR, and TCRdb holds only the in-frame ones, with some missing. The repertoire holds 30,000 to 40,000 clones, with roughly 78% as singletons. Sequencing input: peripheral blood. The receptors originated from a man older than 75 with active or convalescent COVID-19. CDR3s include the opening cysteine and the closing phenylalanine or tryptophan. The D gene is left open where the match is weak. Part of the rows lack a size; the others show once, few, many or a class for expanded clones.

CDR3 length,D gene,V gene,clone size,J gene,CDR3 DNA,CDR3 protein
12,TRBD1,TRBV11-3,-,TRBJ2-7,TGTGCCAGCAGCTTACAGGGGGTCGAGCAGTACTTC,CASSLQGVEQYF
15,TRBD2,TRBV19,once,TRBJ2-1,TGTGCCAGTAGTCGACTAGCGGGAGGTGGCAATGAGCAGTTCTTC,CASSRLAGGGNEQFF
11,-,TRBV30,-,TRBJ1-1,TGTGCCTGGAGCAACACAGGATCCGCTTTCTTT,CAWSNTGSAFF
16,TRBD2,TRBV4-1,once,TRBJ2-1,TGCGCCAGCAGCCAACAAGATCTGTTCGCTAGCGGGCTGCAGTTCTTC,CASSQQDLFASGLQFF
14,TRBD2,TRBV24-1,-,TRBJ2-3,TGTGCCACCAGTTGGCGGGAGGCCCCAGATACGCAGTATTTT,CATSWREAPDTQYF
15,-,TRBV24-1,-,TRBJ2-3,TGTGCCACCAGTGATTCTCAACAGGGTCTCGATACGCAGTATTTT,CATSDSQQGLDTQYF
15,TRBD1,TRBV13,-,TRBJ1-2,TGTGCCAGCAGCCTGGGGACAGGGCGCCTCTATGGCTACACCTTC,CASSLGTGRLYGYTF
14,-,TRBV11-3,-,TRBJ2-5,TGTGCCAGCAGCTCTCGAACAATCCAAGAGACCCAGTACTTC,CASSSRTIQETQYF
15,TRBD2,TRBV28,few,TRBJ2-3,TGTGCCAGCAGGGCACTAGCGGAAAGCACAGATACGCAGTATTTT,CASRALAESTDTQYF
14,-,TRBV5-1,-,TRBJ2-1,TGCGCCAGCACGATAGGCGGAGGGGTGGATGAGCAGTTCTTC,CASTIGGGVDEQFF
18,-,TRBV4-2,few,TRBJ2-7,TGTGCCAGCAGCCAAGAATTGGGCTTCCGGGGATTTACCTACGAGCAGTACTTC,CASSQELGFRGFTYEQYF
14,-,TRBV2,once,TRBJ1-4,TGTGCCAGCAGTGACGCGGGGTGGGATGAAAAACTGTTTTTT,CASSDAGWDEKLFF
15,-,TRBV28,few,TRBJ2-2,TGTGCCAGCAGTTTATTGGCGGGTTACACCGGGGAGCTGTTTTTT,CASSLLAGYTGELFF
13,-,TRBV12-3/TRBV12-4,few,TRBJ2-7,TGTGCCAGCAGTTCCGGGGGGCCCTACGAGCAGTACTTC,CASSSGGPYEQYF
12,-,TRBV29-1,once,TRBJ2-7,TGCAGCGCACGACAGGGAGGAGTGGAGCAGTACTTC,CSARQGGVEQYF
16,TRBD2,TRBV19,once,TRBJ2-6,TGTGCCAGTAGTATAGGACTAGCGGGGGTTCCCAACGTCCTGACTTTC,CASSIGLAGVPNVLTF
16,TRBD1,TRBV6-1,-,TRBJ2-2,TGTGCCAGCAGTGCCCCCGACAGGGCGGCGCCCGGGGAGCTGTTTTTT,CASSAPDRAAPGELFF
14,-,TRBV29-1,-,TRBJ2-5,TGCAGCGTTGAAGATACCGGGAGTGGTGAGACCCAGTACTTC,CSVEDTGSGETQYF
16,TRBD1,TRBV2,-,TRBJ2-5,TGTGCCAGCAGTGAAGCCCTAGGACAGGGCGGGGAGACCCAGTACTTC,CASSEALGQGGETQYF
15,-,TRBV5-1,-,TRBJ1-1,TGCGCCAGCAGCGGCCGGGGGAGTGAGGGAACTGAAGCTTTCTTT,CASSGRGSEGTEAFF
17,-,TRBV19,-,TRBJ1-5,TGTGCCAGTAGTATAAAACAACAGGTTATTAGCAATCAGCCCCAGCATTTT,CASSIKQQVISNQPQHF
15,-,TRBV6-2/TRBV6-3,-,TRBJ2-1,TGTGCCAGCAGTTACCATGGACAGCCTCGGAATGAGCAGTTCTTC,CASSYHGQPRNEQFF
15,TRBD2,TRBV5-1,-,TRBJ2-3,TGCGCCAGCTCCCGGGGACTAGCGGGAGCAGATACGCAGTATTTT,CASSRGLAGADTQYF
14,TRBD2,TRBV7-8,-,TRBJ2-1,TGTGCCAGCAGCTTAGGTCGGCTAGCGGGAGAGCAGTTCTTC,CASSLGRLAGEQFF
16,-,TRBV3-1/TRBV3-2,-,TRBJ2-1,TGTGCCAGCAGCCAAGTCCCCAGCTTTGGCGGCAATGAGCAGTTCTTC,CASSQVPSFGGNEQFF
13,TRBD1,TRBV6-5,-,TRBJ2-7,TGTGCCAGCAGTCCCGGACAGGTCTACGAGCAGTACTTC,CASSPGQVYEQYF
16,TRBD1,TRBV11-3,-,TRBJ2-2,TGTGCCAGCACCGCCGGGCAGGGGGACCCTACCGGGGAGCTGTTTTTT,CASTAGQGDPTGELFF
15,TRBD2,TRBV27,-,TRBJ2-7,TGTGCCAGCAGTTTAGTGGGGACTAGAGCCTACGAGCAGTACTTC,CASSLVGTRAYEQYF
14,-,TRBV7-2,-,TRBJ2-7,TGTGCCAGCAGTCCGACCGGGAGTGTCGGCGAGCAGTACTTC,CASSPTGSVGEQYF
14,-,TRBV7-9,-,TRBJ2-7,TGTGCCAGCAGCCCGACCGGACAGTTCTACGAGCAGTACTTC,CASSPTGQFYEQYF
15,-,TRBV27,-,TRBJ1-2,TGTGCCAGCAGGCGATACTCCACCGGGGGAAGGGGCTACACCTTC,CASRRYSTGGRGYTF
13,-,TRBV29-1,once,TRBJ1-2,TGCAGCGTTGCCCCTACGGGGAAGTACGGCTACACCTTC,CSVAPTGKYGYTF
13,-,TRBV5-1,few,TRBJ1-1,TGCGCCAGCAGCCCCCAGGAGGCTACTGAAGCTTTCTTT,CASSPQEATEAFF
20,-,TRBV6-6,-,TRBJ1-3,TGTGCCAGCAGCTCTTTTGGGGCAGGGAGGAGAGGGAGACCTGGAAACACCATATATTTT,CASSSFGAGRRGRPGNTIYF
14,TRBD2,TRBV5-1,few,TRBJ2-3,TGCGCCAGCAGTCTTAGCGGGAGCCCAGATACGCAGTATTTT,CASSLSGSPDTQYF
15,TRBD2,TRBV5-4,-,TRBJ2-1,TGTGCCAGCAGCAAGGGACTAGCGGGAGACAGTGAGCAGTTCTTC,CASSKGLAGDSEQFF
13,-,TRBV7-8,-,TRBJ1-1,TGTGCCAGCAGCCGGGAGGTGGGCACTGAAGCTTTCTTT,CASSREVGTEAFF
13,TRBD1,TRBV10-2,-,TRBJ1-5,TGCGCCAGCAGGGACAGGAGCAATCAGCCCCAGCATTTT,CASRDRSNQPQHF
16,TRBD2,TRBV6-8,-,TRBJ2-3,TGTGCCAGCAGTTCACTAGCGGGAGAGGTCGCAGATACGCAGTATTTT,CASSSLAGEVADTQYF
13,-,TRBV25-1,-,TRBJ1-1,TGTGCCAGCAGTTGGGGAGGGAACACTGAAGCTTTCTTT,CASSWGGNTEAFF
16,-,TRBV5-1,-,TRBJ2-3,TGCGCCAGCAGCCCCGCGCGGGATCGGTGGACAGATACGCAGTATTTT,CASSPARDRWTDTQYF
13,-,TRBV7-9,few,TRBJ2-5,TGTGCCAGCAGCTTGGCTAGCCAAGAGACCCAGTACTTC,CASSLASQETQYF
17,TRBD2,TRBV4-2,-,TRBJ2-1,TGTGCCAGCAGCCAAGATTCCGGGACTAGCGGGAGTAATGAGCAGTTCTTC,CASSQDSGTSGSNEQFF